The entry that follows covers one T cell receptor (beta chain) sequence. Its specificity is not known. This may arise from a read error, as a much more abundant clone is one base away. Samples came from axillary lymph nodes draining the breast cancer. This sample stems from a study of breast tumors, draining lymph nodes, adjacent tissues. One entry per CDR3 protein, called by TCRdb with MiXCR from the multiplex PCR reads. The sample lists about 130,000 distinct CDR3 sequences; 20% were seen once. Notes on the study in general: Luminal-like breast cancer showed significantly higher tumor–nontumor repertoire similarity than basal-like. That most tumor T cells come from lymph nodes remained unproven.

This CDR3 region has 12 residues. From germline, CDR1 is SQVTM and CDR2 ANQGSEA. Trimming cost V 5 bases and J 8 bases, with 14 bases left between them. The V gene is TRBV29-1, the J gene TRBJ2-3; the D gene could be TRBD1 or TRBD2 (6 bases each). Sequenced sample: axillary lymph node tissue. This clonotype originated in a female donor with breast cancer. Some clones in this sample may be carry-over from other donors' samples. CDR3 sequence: CSVTGRSGTQYF. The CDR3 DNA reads TGCAGCGTTACAGGGAGGTCAGGTACGCAGTATTTT.